Each of the 3 T cell receptor beta chains below was sequenced from the same sample in a study of OX40 agonist ivuxolimab in advanced cancers. The repertoire was sequenced with immunoSEQ multiplex PCR; TCRdb's copy has only in-frame clones and lacks some. The table has more than 55,000 clones, 79% seen once; the top ten hold around 9.9%. Sequencing used CD4+ or CD8+ T cells sorted from blood, obtained in a trial of the OX40 agonist ivuxolimab. The receptors originated from an adult with an advanced solid tumor such as melanoma, head and neck, liver or kidney cancer.

The chain links TRBV14 to TRBJ1-4; tentatively, D is TRBD1 (6 bases). V lost 4 bases and J 4 bases, leaving 13 bases between the germline ends. Germline V gives CDR1 SGHDN, CDR2 FVKESK. This CDR3 has 15 amino acids. The CDR3 nucleotides read TGTGCCAGCAGCCCAGTACAGGGACTTAATGAAAAACTGTTTTTT. Protein product: CASSPVQGLNEKLFF.

As DNA, the CDR3 is TGTGCCAGCAGCTTGGAGGTACGGGGCGGCTACACCTTC. It yields the protein CASSLEVRGGYTF. This chain joins TRBV5-8 and TRBJ1-2; weak D call: TRBD1 (5 bases). The CDR3 is made up of 13 amino acids. V was clipped by 0 bases and J by 8 bases, with 11 bases between them. Germline V gene data show CDR1 as SGHTS and CDR2 as YDEGEE.

The rearrangement links TRBV21-1 to TRBJ1-6; the table's D call, TRBD1, was not checked against the DNA. TRBV21-1 is a recognized pseudogene. The CDR3 covers 19 residues. CDR3: CASSILGAAVSSYNSPLHF. In nucleotides, the CDR3 is TGTGCCAGCAGCATCCTGGGGGCCGCTGTTAGCTCCTATAATTCACCCCTCCACTTT.